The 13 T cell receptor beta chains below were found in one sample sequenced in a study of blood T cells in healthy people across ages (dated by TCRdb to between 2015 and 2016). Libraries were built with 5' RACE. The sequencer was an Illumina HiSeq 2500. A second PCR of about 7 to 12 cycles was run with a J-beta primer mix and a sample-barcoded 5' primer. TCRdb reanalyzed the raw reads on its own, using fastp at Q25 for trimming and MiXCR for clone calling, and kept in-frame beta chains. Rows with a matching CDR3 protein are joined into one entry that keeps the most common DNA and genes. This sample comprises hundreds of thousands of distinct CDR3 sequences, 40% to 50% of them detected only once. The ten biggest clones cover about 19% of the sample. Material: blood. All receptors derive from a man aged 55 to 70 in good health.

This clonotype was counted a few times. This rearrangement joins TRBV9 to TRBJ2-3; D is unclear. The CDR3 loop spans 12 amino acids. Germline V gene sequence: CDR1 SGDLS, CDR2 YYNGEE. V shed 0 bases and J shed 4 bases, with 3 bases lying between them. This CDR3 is CASSVVPDTQYF. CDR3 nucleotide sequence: TGTGCCAGCAGCGTAGTTCCAGATACGCAGTATTTT.

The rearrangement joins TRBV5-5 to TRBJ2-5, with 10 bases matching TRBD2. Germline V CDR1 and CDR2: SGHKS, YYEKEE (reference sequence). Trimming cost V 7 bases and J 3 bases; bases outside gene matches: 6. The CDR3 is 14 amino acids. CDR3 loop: CASYPGLAEETQYF. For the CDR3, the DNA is TGTGCCAGCTACCCCGGACTAGCGGAAGAGACCCAGTACTTC.

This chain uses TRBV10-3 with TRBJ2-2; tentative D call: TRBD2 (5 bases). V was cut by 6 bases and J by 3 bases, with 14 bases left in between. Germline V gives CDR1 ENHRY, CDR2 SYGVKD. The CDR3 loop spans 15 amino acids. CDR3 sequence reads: CAIRGPGSDTGELFF. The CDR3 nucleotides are TGTGCCATCAGAGGTCCGGGGTCGGACACCGGGGAGCTGTTTTTT.

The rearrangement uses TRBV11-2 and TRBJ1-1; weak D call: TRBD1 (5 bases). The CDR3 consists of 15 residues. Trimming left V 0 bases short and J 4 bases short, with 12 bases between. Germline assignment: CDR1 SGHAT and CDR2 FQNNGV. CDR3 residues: CASSLDGDGGTEAFF. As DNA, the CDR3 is TGTGCCAGCAGCTTAGACGGAGACGGGGGCACTGAAGCTTTCTTT.

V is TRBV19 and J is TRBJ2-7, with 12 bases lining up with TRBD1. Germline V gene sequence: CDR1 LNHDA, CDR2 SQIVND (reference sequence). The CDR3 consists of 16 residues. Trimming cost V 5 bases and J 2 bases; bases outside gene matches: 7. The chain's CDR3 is CASSPPRDRGPYEQYF. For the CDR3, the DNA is TGTGCCAGTAGTCCCCCCCGGGACAGGGGGCCCTACGAGCAGTACTTC.

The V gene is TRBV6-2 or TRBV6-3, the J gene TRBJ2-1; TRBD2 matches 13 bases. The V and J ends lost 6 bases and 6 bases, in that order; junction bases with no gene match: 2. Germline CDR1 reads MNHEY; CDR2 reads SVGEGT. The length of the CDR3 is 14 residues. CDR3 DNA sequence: TGTGCCAGCAGGGGACTAGCGGGGCGCAATGAGCAGTTCTTC. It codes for CASRGLAGRNEQFF.

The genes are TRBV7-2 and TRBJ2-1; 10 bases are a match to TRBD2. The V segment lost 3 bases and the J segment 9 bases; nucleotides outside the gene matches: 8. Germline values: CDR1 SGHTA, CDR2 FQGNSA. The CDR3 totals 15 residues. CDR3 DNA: TGTGCCAGCAGCTTCCAAAGCGGGGGGGGAGGTGAGCAGTTCTTC. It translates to CASSFQSGGGGEQFF.

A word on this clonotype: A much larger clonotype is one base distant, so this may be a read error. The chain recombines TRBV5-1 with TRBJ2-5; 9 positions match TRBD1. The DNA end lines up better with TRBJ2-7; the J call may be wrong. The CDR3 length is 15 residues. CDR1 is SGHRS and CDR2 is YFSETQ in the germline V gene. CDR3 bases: TGCGCCAGCAGCTCCTCGGACGGGACAGGGAACGAGCAGTACTTC. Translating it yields CASSSSDGTGNEQYF.

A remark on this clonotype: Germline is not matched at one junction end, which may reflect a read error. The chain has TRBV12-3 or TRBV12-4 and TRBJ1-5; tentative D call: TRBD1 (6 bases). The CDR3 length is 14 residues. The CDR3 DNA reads TGTGCCAGCAGTGCCGGGACAAGCAATCGGCCCCAGCATTTT. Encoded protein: CASSAGTSNRPQHF.

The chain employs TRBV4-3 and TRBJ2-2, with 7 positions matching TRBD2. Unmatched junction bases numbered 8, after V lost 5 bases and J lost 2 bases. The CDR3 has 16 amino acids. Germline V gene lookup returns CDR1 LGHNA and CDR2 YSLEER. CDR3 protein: CASSETGGANTGELFF. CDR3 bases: TGCGCCAGCAGCGAAACGGGGGGAGCAAACACCGGGGAGCTGTTTTTT.

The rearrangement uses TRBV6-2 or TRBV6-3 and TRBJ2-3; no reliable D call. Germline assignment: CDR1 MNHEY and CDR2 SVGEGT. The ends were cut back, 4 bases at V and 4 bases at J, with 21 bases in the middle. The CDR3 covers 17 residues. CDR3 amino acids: CASSSPLDPSGADTQYF. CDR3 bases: TGTGCCAGCAGTTCCCCACTCGACCCATCGGGTGCAGATACGCAGTATTTT.

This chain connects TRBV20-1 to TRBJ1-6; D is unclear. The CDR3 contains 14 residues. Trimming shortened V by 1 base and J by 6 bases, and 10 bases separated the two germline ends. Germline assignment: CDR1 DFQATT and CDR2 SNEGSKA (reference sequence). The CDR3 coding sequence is TGCAGTGCTAGAGGGGAATCGGGTAATTCACCCCTCCACTTT. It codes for CSARGESGNSPLHF.

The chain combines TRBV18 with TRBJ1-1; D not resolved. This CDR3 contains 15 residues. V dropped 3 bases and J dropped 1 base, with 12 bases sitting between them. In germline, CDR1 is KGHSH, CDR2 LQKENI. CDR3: CASSPAEGSNTEAFF. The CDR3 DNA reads TGTGCCAGCTCACCTGCAGAAGGCTCGAACACTGAAGCTTTCTTT. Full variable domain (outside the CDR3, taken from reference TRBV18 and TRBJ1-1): NAGVMQNPRHLVRRRGQEARLRCSPMKGHSHVYWYRQLPEEGLKFMVYLQKENIIDESGMPKERFSAEFPKEGPSILRIQQVVRGDSAAYFCASSPAEGSNTEAFFGQGTRLTVV.